Below, one TCR beta chain is given with its context. The sample is drawn from a study of blood T cell repertoires in COVID-19. The table came from immunoSEQ multiplex PCR; TCRdb's copy has only in-frame clones and leaves some out. The sample includes approximately 47,000 clones, roughly 83% of them seen just once. Germline CDR1 LGHNT, CDR2 FRNRAP. This CDR3 is 17 amino acids long. V lost 0 bases and J lost 5; bases outside the gene matches: 11. Input material: peripheral blood. The clonotype originates from a woman in her fifties or sixties with acute or convalescent COVID-19. This rearrangement joins TRBV12-5 to TRBJ2-7; 9 bases fit TRBD1. CDR3 nucleotides: TGTGCTAGTGGTTTGGTACTTCTGGGACAGGGTGGCCACGAGCAGTACTTC. It specifies CASGLVLLGQGGHEQYF.